The following is a TCR beta chain sequence with its context. These data belong to a study of cytomegalovirus exposure and HLA in healthy donors. V was pared by 7 bases and J by 2 bases, with 9 bases between. The germline V gene has CDR1 MNHNS and CDR2 SASEGT. This CDR3 is built from 14 residues. The study ran its PCR with 60 Vbeta and 13 Jbeta primers. Data came from immunoSEQ multiplex PCR; TCRdb stores just in-frame clones and leaves some out. The sample yields 110,000 to 150,000 clones, roughly 80% seen once. Sequenced material: PBMCs. This TCR came from a female donor in good health and CMV-seronegative. This chain uses TRBV6-1 with TRBJ1-6; D not certain. CDR3 nucleotides: TGTGCCAGCATCTTCGCGACCTATAATTCACCCCTCCACTTT. Its translation: CASIFATYNSPLHF.